This TCR beta chain was obtained from a study of blood T cell repertoires in COVID-19. Study overall: Samples came from the United States, Italy and Spain, spanning acute and convalescent COVID-19. In each case, the material was cDNA or gDNA derived from T cells, B-cell-depleted T cells, or PBMCs.

Original data processing: Estimation of nucleated cell counts was performed using reference gene primer amplification. TCRdb keeps only in-frame clones here, not all; method: immunoSEQ multiplex PCR. V and J calls plus clone size are reproduced from that table; the DNA served to infer D and trimming. Among tens of thousands of clones listed, 85% to 95% were seen once. V lost 0 bases and J 4 bases, leaving 8 bases between the germline ends. CDR1 and CDR2 from the germline V gene are SGHNT and YYREEE (reference sequence). CDR3 length equals 14 residues. The specimen sequenced was peripheral blood. The chain uses TRBV5-4 and TRBJ1-3; maybe TRBD1 (6 bases). The source of this sequence is a man aged 60 to 69 with active or convalescent COVID-19. CDR3 nucleotides: TGTGCCAGCAGCTTGGACAGGGCCGGAAACACCATATATTTT. It yields the protein CASSLDRAGNTIYF.